This T cell receptor beta chain was identified during a study of T cell repertoires in cytomegalovirus infection. Using its own MiXCR run on the reads, TCRdb lists one record per CDR3 protein. Here the sample spans approximately 310,000 distinct CDR3 sequences, more than 20% being singletons. Points on this clonotype: Antigen specificity is unknown.

This CDR3 is 13 amino acids long. Trimming removed 0 bases at V and 6 bases at J, with 6 bases between. Germline loops: CDR1 LGHNA, CDR2 YNFKEQ. The chain has TRBV4-2 and TRBJ2-1, with D possibly TRBD1 on 5 matching bases. This receptor was identified in a human donor in good health (CMV status not recorded). Some clones in this sample may be carry-over from other donors' samples. The source was cultured PBMCs, collected from culture after CMV antigen stimulation. This CDR3 reads CASSQDRVNEQFF. DNA of the CDR3: TGTGCCAGCAGCCAAGACAGGGTCAATGAGCAGTTCTTC.